These 23 T cell receptor beta chains came from one sample sequenced in a study of CXCR3-negative and CXCR3-positive naive CD8 T cells. Via 5' RACE with UMI labels, TRB cDNA libraries were prepared. TCRdb reprocessed the 5' RACE reads and keeps a single row for each CDR3 protein, giving no DNA. The sample has about 130,000 distinct CDR3 sequences. The sample was naive CXCR3- CD8+ T cells from blood. Subset here: CD45RO-CCR7+CD27+CD95- naive CD8+ T cells lacking CXCR3 (TNR3-). These receptors came from a human donor in good health. Some clones in this sample may be carry-over from other donors' samples.

The chain joins TRBV15 to TRBJ2-7; the TCRdb call, TRBD1, lacks DNA for checking. The CDR3 sequence is 14 residues long. From germline, CDR1 is LNHNV and CDR2 YYDKDF (reference sequence). The CDR3 loop reads CATSRDGAGYEQYF. The full variable domain, in which reference TRBV15 and TRBJ2-7 provide the parts outside the CDR3, is DAMVIQNPRYQVTQFGKPVTLSCSQTLNHNVMYWYQQKSSQAPKLLFHYYDKDFNNEADTPDNFQSRRPNTSFCFLDIRSPGLGDTAMYLCATSRDGAGYEQYFGPGTRLTVT.

The chain has TRBV11-2 and TRBJ2-1; the D gene TCRdb calls, TRBD2, cannot be checked with no DNA. CDR3 length: 19 amino acids. From germline, CDR1 is SGHAT and CDR2 FQNNGV. The CDR3 here is CASSLDLYPSGGRVDEQFF.

This chain uses TRBV5-4 with TRBJ1-1; TCRdb's assignment of TRBD1 cannot be checked, as there is no DNA. The CDR3 consists of 14 residues. Germline-derived CDR1 and CDR2 are SGHNT and YYREEE (reference sequence). The chain's CDR3 is CASSWGGGVTEAFF. Complete variable domain (other parts from reference TRBV5-4 and TRBJ1-1): ETGVTQSPTHLIKTRGQQVTLRCSSQSGHNTVSWYQQALGQGPQFIFQYYREEENGRGNFPPRFSGLQFPNYSSELNVNALELDDSALYLCASSWGGGVTEAFFGQGTRLTVV.

The V gene is TRBV21-1, the J gene TRBJ2-7; no DNA is available, so the TRBD1 call from TCRdb remains unchecked. TRBV21-1 is shown as a pseudogene. This CDR3 is 11 amino acids long. The CDR3 region is CASPRGNEQYF.

The CDR3: CASSPRTVEAFF. The chain couples TRBV7-2 to TRBJ1-1; TCRdb calls TRBD1, which cannot be checked without DNA. Germline V gives CDR1 SGHTA, CDR2 FQGNSA. The CDR3 contains 12 residues.

The chain employs TRBV29-1 and TRBJ1-1. Germline lookup yields CDR1 SQVTM and CDR2 ANQGSEA. The CDR3 loop spans 11 amino acids. The CDR3 sequence: CSVTAVTEAFF.

The chain couples TRBV9 to TRBJ2-7; TCRdb proposes TRBD1, but this gene call is untestable without DNA. CDR3 length equals 14 residues. CDR1 SGDLS and CDR2 YYNGEE come from the germline V gene. The CDR3 is CASSVGSGGVEQYF.

The chain joins TRBV7-2 to TRBJ1-1; TCRdb's assignment of TRBD1 cannot be checked, as there is no DNA. From germline, CDR1 is SGHTA and CDR2 FQGNSA. This CDR3 is 18 amino acids long. CDR3 residues: CASSFTRTGIGMSTEAFF.

CDR3 sequence reads: CASSPWVGDGLAKNIQYF. The chain is built from TRBV7-3 and TRBJ2-4; TCRdb designates TRBD2, a call that cannot be tested without DNA. Germline-derived CDR1 and CDR2 are SGHTA and FQGTGA. This CDR3 region has 18 residues.

V is TRBV12-3 or TRBV12-4 and J is TRBJ2-4; absent DNA, TCRdb's TRBD1 call cannot be checked. The CDR3 is 17 residues long. The chain's CDR3 is CASSFGQGAVYENIQYF.

The chain uses TRBV4-2 and TRBJ1-2. Per germline, CDR1 LGHNA and CDR2 YNFKEQ. The CDR3 covers 14 residues. The CDR3 protein is CASSQGGGSYGYTF.

The chain is built from TRBV28 and TRBJ1-2; TCRdb designates TRBD1, a call that cannot be tested without DNA. This CDR3 has 14 amino acids. Germline CDR1 MDHEN, CDR2 SYDVKM. CDR3 amino acids: CASRTTGDNYGYTF.

J is TRBJ2-2 and V is TRBV12-3 or TRBV12-4. This CDR3 has 11 amino acids. CDR3 in amino acids: CASSFTGELFF.

V usage is TRBV6-5 and J usage is TRBJ1-1; TCRdb's D call, TRBD1, is unchecked because there is no DNA. There are 15 residues in the CDR3. Germline V gene sequence: CDR1 MNHEY, CDR2 SVGAGI. The CDR3 is CASSYSETGETEAFF.

This CDR3 is CSVELAGTGAQRDPYEQYF. V is TRBV29-1 and J is TRBJ2-7; TCRdb's D call of TRBD1 is untestable without DNA. The CDR3 is 19 amino acids. Germline CDR1 and CDR2: SQVTM and ANQGSEA.

The chain combines TRBV5-6 with TRBJ2-7; the D gene TCRdb calls, TRBD1, cannot be checked with no DNA. The CDR3 length is 13 residues. Germline V gene data show CDR1 as SGHDT and CDR2 as YYEEEE. CDR3 sequence: CASSFGTGREPYF.

The chain is built from TRBV4-2 and TRBJ2-7; TCRdb designates TRBD1, a call that cannot be tested without DNA. The CDR3 covers 14 residues. Germline V CDR1 and CDR2: LGHNA, YNFKEQ. CDR3: CASSQRDRSYEQYF.

This sequence joins TRBV6-5 and TRBJ2-7; the D call of TRBD2 rests on TCRdb alone, since no DNA is present to check it. Germline V lookup: CDR1 MNHEY, CDR2 SVGAGI. CDR3 size: 16 residues. CDR3: CASSYSTAENPYEQYF.

The CDR3 spells CGTWESDYTGELFF. J is TRBJ2-2 and V is TRBV29-1; the TRBD2 assignment by TCRdb is unverifiable without DNA. Per germline, CDR1 SQVTM and CDR2 ANQGSEA. This CDR3 region has 14 residues.

J is TRBJ2-2 and V is TRBV28. This CDR3 region has 14 residues. CDR1 and CDR2 from the germline V gene are MDHEN and SYDVKM. The CDR3 loop reads CASSFPSYAGELFF. Looking up the rest from reference TRBV28 and TRBJ2-2 gives the full variable domain: DVKVTQSSRYLVKRTGEKVFLECVQDMDHENMFWYRQDPGLGLRLIYFSYDVKMKEKGDIPEGYSVSREKKERFSLILESASTNQTSMYLCASSFPSYAGELFFGEGSRLTVL.

This CDR3 is CSVEREGLMNEQFF. The chain recombines TRBV29-1 with TRBJ2-1; no DNA is available, so the TRBD1 call from TCRdb remains unchecked. CDR3 length: 14 residues. Looked up from germline, CDR1 is SQVTM and CDR2 is ANQGSEA.

This sequence joins TRBV6-5 and TRBJ2-4; without DNA, the TCRdb call of TRBD1 cannot be checked. Germline assignment: CDR1 MNHEY and CDR2 SVGAGI. The CDR3 extends over 13 amino acids. CDR3: CASSYSQGNIQYF.

This sequence joins TRBV27 and TRBJ1-6; the D call from TCRdb, TRBD1, cannot be confirmed without DNA. This CDR3 spans 15 amino acids. CDR1 is MNHEY, CDR2 SMNVEV, per germline (reference sequence). The CDR3 here is CASSHGTGFNSPLHF.